This record covers a single TCR beta chain. The CDR3 has 14 residues. V lost 1 base and J lost 3; bases outside the gene matches: 6. Germline V gives CDR1 SQVTM, CDR2 ANQGSEA. TCRdb redid the calling of the 5' RACE reads with MiXCR, one entry per CDR3 protein. The data contain about 620,000 distinct CDR3 sequences, more than 15% of them singletons. These data originate in a study of T-cell memory formation after mild COVID-19. Study at large: Across donors, TCR clusters were largely donor specific.

This TCR was recovered from an adult woman who had mild COVID-19 (a few samples of this study predate the infection). Cell type and time point are not known. The chain recombines TRBV29-1 with TRBJ2-7; 7 bases agree with TRBD1. Specimen: PBMCs or a T cell subset sorted from them (not recorded which). The CDR3 DNA reads TGCAGCGTTGAAGGAAGGGCAGGGGGCTACGAGCAGTACTTC. This sequence encodes CSVEGRAGGYEQYF.